Here is one T cell receptor beta chain with its context. This sample was taken from a study of blood T cell repertoires in COVID-19. The repertoire was sequenced with immunoSEQ multiplex PCR; TCRdb's copy has only in-frame clones and lacks some. The sample lists roughly 240,000 clones; approximately 83% were seen once. CDR3 length equals 13 residues. Germline V lookup: CDR1 MDHEN, CDR2 SYDVKM. Trimming left V 5 bases short and J 8 bases short, with 12 bases between. Sequences were obtained from peripheral blood. The chain combines TRBV28 with TRBJ1-4; D gene unclear. The TCR originated in a woman aged 30 to 39 who had recovered from COVID-19. CDR3: CASSPAGSEKLFF. CDR3 coding DNA: TGTGCCAGCAGTCCTGCTGGCTCCGAAAAACTGTTTTTT.